The following is a T cell receptor (beta chain) sequence with its context. As originally analysed: Amplification of reference gene primers provided the estimated nucleated cell counts. Sequenced by immunoSEQ multiplex PCR; TCRdb stores in-frame clones only, minus some. V, J and clone size were drawn from that table, and D and trimming were deduced from the DNA. The sample shows 150,000 to 200,000 clones, about nine tenths of them seen only once. The Seattle site enrolled patients during active infection and followed them longitudinally. These data are taken from a study of blood T cell repertoires in COVID-19. On the study more broadly: T cells, B-cell-depleted T cells, or PBMCs supplied cDNA or gDNA.

J lost 0 bases, V lost 5 bases, and 7 bases had no gene match. This CDR3 has 16 amino acids. The V gene's germline CDR1 is LNHDA and CDR2 SQIVND (reference sequence). The specimen sequenced was peripheral blood. The sequence came from a woman aged 55-70 years with COVID-19, enrolled during active disease. The chain is built from TRBV19 and TRBJ2-7, with TRBD1 identical over 10 bases. The CDR3, as DNA: TGTGCCAGTAGTCCGCCGACAGGGGGCTCCTCCTACGAGCAGTACTTC. Translated: CASSPPTGGSSYEQYF.